Following are 23 T cell receptor beta chains from one sample sequenced in a study of blood T cell repertoires in COVID-19. Sequencing was performed with immunoSEQ multiplex PCR; in TCRdb, only in-frame clones are kept and a portion is missing. The sample consists of fewer than 200,000 clones, approximately 85% of them appearing once. The sample was peripheral blood. The receptors here all came from a man aged 55 to 70 who had recovered from COVID-19.

V is TRBV7-2 and J is TRBJ1-3; 8 nucleotides line up with TRBD1. The ends lost 5 bases at V and 4 bases at J; junction bases unmatched: 13. Germline V gives CDR1 SGHTA, CDR2 FQGNSA. The CDR3 loop spans 17 amino acids. The CDR3 reads CASSPGQVNTGGNTIYF. In nucleotides, the CDR3 is TGTGCCAGCAGCCCGGGACAGGTCAACACTGGGGGAAACACCATATATTTT.

The rearrangement joins TRBV28 to TRBJ2-1; D is possibly TRBD1 (5 bases). Trimming took off 9 bases at V and 5 bases at J, with 20 bases between the two ends. The V gene's germline CDR1 is MDHEN and CDR2 SYDVKM. This CDR3 has 15 residues. The CDR3: CASRIVRQTHNEQFF. The CDR3 bases are TGTGCCAGTCGAATTGTGCGACAGACACACAATGAGCAGTTCTTC.

With regard to this clone: Other nucleotide sequences from this sample produce the same CDR3. The chain combines TRBV24-1 with TRBJ2-2; tentative D call: TRBD2 (6 bases). The V end was cut by 9 bases, the J end by 2 bases, with 9 bases between. The CDR3 loop spans 13 amino acids. CDR1 is KGHDR, CDR2 SFDVKD, per germline. Here the CDR3 reads CATGTSNTGELFF. CDR3 nucleotides: TGTGCCACCGGGACTTCCAACACCGGGGAGCTGTTTTTT.

The chain recombines TRBV6-5 with TRBJ2-2; TRBD1 might be the D (6 bases). There are 14 residues in the CDR3. V shed 6 bases and J shed 4 bases, with 12 bases lying between them. Germline lookup yields CDR1 MNHEY and CDR2 SVGAGI. The CDR3 DNA reads as TGTGCCAGCAGGTGGGACACTCTCACCGGGGAGCTGTTTTTT. Translating it yields CASRWDTLTGELFF.

The chain uses TRBV9 and TRBJ1-4; a weak D match, TRBD1 (5 bases). V was pared by 6 bases and J by 10 bases, with 16 bases between. This CDR3 is built from 13 residues. Germline CDR1 reads SGDLS; CDR2 reads YYNGEE. CDR3 in DNA: TGTGCCAGCACCCCAGGGCCCGAAGGAAAACTGTTTTTT. Protein product: CASTPGPEGKLFF.

The gene calls are TRBV9 and TRBJ1-6; 7 nucleotides agree with TRBD1. The length of the CDR3 is 17 residues. V gave up 4 bases and J gave up 4 bases; unmatched junction bases: 11. Germline V gives CDR1 SGDLS, CDR2 YYNGEE. CDR3 sequence reads: CASSKTGTDFYNSPLHF. The CDR3 DNA follows: TGTGCCAGCAGCAAAACCGGGACAGACTTTTATAATTCACCCCTCCACTTT. Complete variable domain (other parts from reference TRBV9 and TRBJ1-6): DSGVTQTPKHLITATGQRVTLRCSPRSGDLSVYWYQQSLDQGLQFLIQYYNGEERAKGNILERFSAQQFPDLHSELNLSSLELGDSALYFCASSKTGTDFYNSPLHFGNGTRLTVT.

The rearrangement uses TRBV6-5 and TRBJ1-3; possible D gene TRBD1, 6 bases. The CDR3 has 13 amino acids. Germline values: CDR1 MNHEY, CDR2 SVGAGI. V lost 8 bases and J lost 0, with 8 bases in between. This CDR3 is CASWTVSGNTIYF. The CDR3 DNA reads as TGTGCCAGCTGGACAGTCTCTGGAAACACCATATATTTT.

The chain couples TRBV14 to TRBJ2-7, with D maybe TRBD1 (6 bases). This CDR3 is built from 15 residues. Germline lookup yields CDR1 SGHDN and CDR2 FVKESK. Trimming stripped 0 bases from V and 2 bases from J, with 11 bases between. The CDR3 region is CASSQDVYRAYEQYF. The CDR3 DNA is TGTGCCAGCAGCCAAGATGTATACAGGGCCTACGAGCAGTACTTC.

The chain combines TRBV18 with TRBJ1-6; tentatively, D is TRBD1 (6 bases). The length of the CDR3 is 16 residues. Trimming left V 2 bases short and J 14 bases short, with 22 bases between. Germline CDR1 and CDR2: KGHSH and LQKENI. The CDR3 protein is CASSPTGQRDLGALHF. As DNA, the CDR3 is TGTGCCAGCTCACCAACTGGACAGAGGGATCTAGGGGCCCTCCACTTT.

The table lists this clone with a count of one. The rearrangement links TRBV18 to TRBJ2-7; a weak D match, TRBD1 (6 bases). From germline, CDR1 is KGHSH and CDR2 LQKENI. V lost 3 bases, J lost 7 bases, and 13 bases lay in between. The CDR3 consists of 13 residues. CDR3 nucleotides: TGTGCCAGCTCACCTGCTACAGGGAATGAGCAGTACTTC. Translation: CASSPATGNEQYF.

The chain links TRBV7-3 to TRBJ2-3, with 9 bases aligning to TRBD2. Germline trimming cut 5 bases from V and 0 bases from J; bases unmatched to any gene: 6. Germline CDR1 reads SGHTA; CDR2 reads FQGTGA. The CDR3 is made up of 16 amino acids. The CDR3 is CASSRAGGSSTDTQYF. The CDR3 nucleotides are TGTGCCAGCAGCCGAGCGGGGGGTTCTAGCACAGATACGCAGTATTTT.

V is TRBV28 and J is TRBJ1-2; D is possibly TRBD1 (5 bases). This CDR3 comprises 14 residues. CDR1 MDHEN and CDR2 SYDVKM come from the germline V gene. V gave up 6 bases and J gave up 5 bases, with 16 bases separating them. The CDR3: CASSPRGDGYGYTF. CDR3 DNA: TGTGCCAGCAGCCCTCGGGGGGACGGGTATGGCTACACCTTC.

This clone has only a few counts. This chain joins TRBV29-1 and TRBJ1-3; D gene unclear. Germline lookup yields CDR1 SQVTM and CDR2 ANQGSEA. V lost 4 bases and J lost 0, with 19 bases in between. The CDR3 is 17 residues long. CDR3 sequence: CSVGGIREELSGNTIYF. CDR3 bases: TGCAGCGTTGGAGGAATAAGAGAAGAACTCTCTGGAAACACCATATATTTT.

Concerning this clone itself: The junction departs from germline at one end; a sequencing error may be responsible. The V gene is TRBV7-7, the J gene TRBJ2-5; TRBD2 matches at 8 bases. The CDR3 is made up of 14 amino acids. Germline V gives CDR1 SSHAT, CDR2 FNYEAQ (reference sequence). CDR3 residues: CASSGGAGDKTQYF. CDR3 sequence (DNA): TGTGCTAGCAGTGGGGGAGCGGGGGACAAGACCCAGTACTTC. The full variable domain, its missing parts supplied by reference TRBV7-7 and TRBJ2-5, is GAGVSQSPRYKVTKRGQDVTLRCDPISSHATLYWYQQALGQGPEFLTYFNYEAQPDKSGLPSDRFSAERPEGSISTLTIQRTEQRDSAMYRCASSGGAGDKTQYFGPGTRLLVL.

The chain joins TRBV28 to TRBJ2-1; TRBD1 is a possible D gene (6 bases). The V end lost 8 bases, the J end lost 1 base, and 9 bases lay between the germline ends. Germline CDR1 is MDHEN and CDR2 is SYDVKM. This CDR3 region has 13 residues. The CDR3 coding sequence is TGTGCCAGCGAACAGGGTTCCTACAATGAGCAGTTCTTC. This codes for CASEQGSYNEQFF.

This chain joins TRBV6-5 and TRBJ2-1; 14 bases match TRBD2. After removal of 8 bases from V and 6 bases from J, the junction contained 6 bases not matched to a gene. The germline V gene has CDR1 MNHEY and CDR2 SVGAGI. The CDR3 totals 15 residues. In DNA form, the CDR3 reads TGTGCCAGCGAGACTAGCGGGGGGGCGCGCAATGAGCAGTTCTTC. It yields the protein CASETSGGARNEQFF.

The rearrangement uses TRBV5-1 and TRBJ1-3; D perhaps matches TRBD1 (6 bases). CDR1 SGHRS and CDR2 YFSETQ come from the germline V gene. The CDR3 runs 16 residues. V dropped 0 bases and J dropped 2 bases, with 12 bases sitting between them. The CDR3 sequence is CASSLVGQPTGNTIYF. CDR3 nucleotide sequence: TGCGCCAGCAGCTTGGTCGGACAGCCGACTGGAAACACCATATATTTT.

The rearrangement joins TRBV7-2 to TRBJ2-7, with TRBD1 identical over 9 bases. J gave up 5 bases and V 2 bases, and 1 base lay outside the gene matches. This CDR3 region has 13 residues. Per germline, CDR1 SGHTA and CDR2 FQGNSA. In nucleotides, the CDR3 is TGTGCCAGCAGCTTACGACAGGGGGACGAGCAGTACTTC. Protein sequence: CASSLRQGDEQYF.

V gene TRBV11-1 combines with J gene TRBJ2-1; 8 bases map to TRBD2. V lost 1 base, J lost 10 bases, and 12 bases stayed unmatched. The germline CDR1 and CDR2 sequences are SGHAT and FQDESV (reference sequence). This CDR3 has 16 residues. The CDR3 bases are TGTGCCAGCAGCTTAGGGGCTGGCGGGGGGACGGAGGAGCAGTTCTTC. Translating gives CASSLGAGGGTEEQFF.

The J gene is TRBJ1-1, the V gene TRBV10-3; 7 bases are shared with TRBD1. The ends lost 0 bases at V and 0 bases at J; junction bases unmatched: 1. The CDR3 spans 15 residues. CDR1 and CDR2 from the germline V gene are ENHRY and SYGVKD. The CDR3 is CAISESGTVNTEAFF. CDR3 DNA sequence: TGTGCCATCAGTGAGTCTGGGACAGTGAACACTGAAGCTTTCTTT.

The V and J genes are TRBV5-1 and TRBJ2-7; D possibly corresponds to TRBD1 (5 bases). The CDR3 loop spans 14 amino acids. Deletions cut 0 bases from V and 5 bases from J, with 12 bases between. Germline CDR1 is SGHRS and CDR2 is YFSETQ. The CDR3 is CASSLDSGRDEQYF. CDR3 coding DNA: TGCGCCAGCAGCTTGGATTCCGGCAGGGACGAGCAGTACTTC.

The chain carries TRBV5-4 and TRBJ1-2, with TRBD1 matching over 7 bases. CDR1 is SGHNT, CDR2 YYREEE, per germline (reference sequence). V trimming: 4 bases; J trimming: 1 base; junction bases outside the gene matches: 7. This CDR3 spans 15 amino acids. The CDR3 nucleotides are TGTGCCAGCAGCGCAGGGGGACGGATTAACTATGGCTACACCTTC. Translation: CASSAGGRINYGYTF. The entire variable domain, with the rest obtained from reference TRBV5-4 and TRBJ1-2, is as follows: ETGVTQSPTHLIKTRGQQVTLRCSSQSGHNTVSWYQQALGQGPQFIFQYYREEENGRGNFPPRFSGLQFPNYSSELNVNALELDDSALYLCASSAGGRINYGYTFGSGTRLTVV.

The chain carries TRBV5-5 and TRBJ2-3; TRBD1 is a possible D gene (6 bases). The CDR3 is 16 amino acids. Germline V gives CDR1 SGHKS, CDR2 YYEKEE (reference sequence). V was clipped by 0 bases and J by 0 bases, with 11 bases between them. In nucleotides, the CDR3 is TGTGCCAGCAGCTTGGTTGGGGGCTTGAGCACAGATACGCAGTATTTT. Translation: CASSLVGGLSTDTQYF. The variable domain in full, completed from reference TRBV5-5 and TRBJ2-3, reads DAGVTQSPTHLIKTRGQQVTLRCSPISGHKSVSWYQQVLGQGPQFIFQYYEKEERGRGNFPDRFSARQFPNYSSELNVNALLLGDSALYLCASSLVGGLSTDTQYFGPGTRLTVL.